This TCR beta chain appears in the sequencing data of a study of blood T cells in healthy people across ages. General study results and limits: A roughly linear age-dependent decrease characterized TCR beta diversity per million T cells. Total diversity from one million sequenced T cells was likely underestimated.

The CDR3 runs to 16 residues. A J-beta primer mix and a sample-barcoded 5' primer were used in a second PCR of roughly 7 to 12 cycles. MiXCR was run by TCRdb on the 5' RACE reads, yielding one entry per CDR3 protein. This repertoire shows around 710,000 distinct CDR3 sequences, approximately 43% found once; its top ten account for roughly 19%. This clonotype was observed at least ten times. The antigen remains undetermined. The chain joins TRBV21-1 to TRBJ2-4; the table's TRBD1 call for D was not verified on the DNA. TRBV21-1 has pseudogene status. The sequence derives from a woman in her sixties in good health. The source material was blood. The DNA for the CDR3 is TGTGCCAGCAGTCCCCCGACAGGCCAAAACCGGAGGGAGCAGTACTTC. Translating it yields CASSPPTGQNRREQYF.